The text below deals with one T cell receptor (beta chain). No antigen is known for it. Sequencing was performed with immunoSEQ multiplex PCR; in TCRdb, only in-frame clones are kept and a portion is missing. The sample contains tens of thousands of clones, 90% to 95% of which appear only once. The sample comes from a study of OX40 agonist ivuxolimab in advanced cancers. General study findings and limits: The average count of expanded clones was higher among CD8+ T cells than among CD4+.

Autoimmune disease history or systemic immunosuppression led to patients being barred. This CDR3 comprises 15 residues. CDR1 is SNHLY, CDR2 FYNNEI, per germline. The V and J ends lost 2 bases and 1 base respectively, with 9 bases between them. The chain links TRBV2 to TRBJ1-5; D may be TRBD1 (5 bases). Sequences were derived from CD4+ or CD8+ T cells sorted from blood, sampled in a trial of the OX40 agonist ivuxolimab. The origin of this receptor is an adult with an advanced solid tumor such as melanoma, head and neck, liver or kidney cancer. The chain's CDR3 is CASSERGRSNQPQHF. The CDR3 DNA reads TGTGCCAGCAGTGAACGGGGGAGGAGCAATCAGCCCCAGCATTTT. The full variable domain, its missing parts supplied by reference TRBV2 and TRBJ1-5, is EPEVTQTPSHQVTQMGQEVILRCVPISNHLYFYWYRQILGQKVEFLVSFYNNEISEKSEIFDDQFSVERPDGSNFTLKIRSTKLEDSAMYFCASSERGRSNQPQHFGDGTRLSIL.